Below, 20 T cell receptor beta chains from the same sample are listed, as sequenced in a study of T cell responses to AZD1222 COVID-19 vaccine (dated by TCRdb to about 2021). The time point tag for this specimen amounts to: baseline before first vaccination. To prepare the library, the immunoSEQ multiplex PCR assay was applied. TCRdb took this table from immuneACCESS and kept in-frame rearrangements with V and J called. Such tables lack part of the clones; where checked against another copy, unresolved V genes explain under half of the gap, and the rest is unexplained. The sample table shows roughly 100,000 clones, and around nine tenths are seen once. Around 2.3% of the sample comes from the top ten. Specimen: peripheral blood, collected on day 0 of AZD1222 vaccination. Source of these receptors: an adult in good health.

The chain has TRBV9 and TRBJ1-4; TRBD1 might be the D (5 bases). V shed 0 bases and J shed 5 bases, with 14 bases lying between them. Germline V gives CDR1 SGDLS, CDR2 YYNGEE. CDR3 size: 16 residues. In nucleotides, the CDR3 is TGTGCCAGCAGCGTAGGTGTGAGACAGCACAATGAAAAACTGTTTTTT. It is translated as CASSVGVRQHNEKLFF. Filled out from reference TRBV9 and TRBJ1-4, the complete variable domain reads DSGVTQTPKHLITATGQRVTLRCSPRSGDLSVYWYQQSLDQGLQFLIQYYNGEERAKGNILERFSAQQFPDLHSELNLSSLELGDSALYFCASSVGVRQHNEKLFFGSGTQLSVL.

The rearrangement joins TRBV28 to TRBJ1-6, with D possibly being TRBD1 (6 bases). The V gene lost 2 bases and the J gene lost 9 bases, with 14 bases spanning the gap. The CDR3 is 15 residues long. Germline V gene lookup returns CDR1 MDHEN and CDR2 SYDVKM. CDR3 bases: TGTGCCAGCAGTTTAGGGGAACAGGGAAGTTCACCCCTCCACTTT. The encoded protein is CASSLGEQGSSPLHF. Supplemented by reference TRBV28 and TRBJ1-6, the full variable domain reads DVKVTQSSRYLVKRTGEKVFLECVQDMDHENMFWYRQDPGLGLRLIYFSYDVKMKEKGDIPEGYSVSREKKERFSLILESASTNQTSMYLCASSLGEQGSSPLHFGNGTRLTVT.

The genes are TRBV3-1 (or the pseudogene TRBV3-2) and TRBJ2-2; D perhaps matches TRBD1 (6 bases). Per germline, CDR1 LGHDT and CDR2 YNNKEL (reference sequence). V lost 0 bases and J lost 5, with 7 bases in between. The CDR3 runs to 14 residues. The CDR3 DNA follows: TGTGCCAGCAGCCAAGATAGGGGGACCGGGGAGCTGTTTTTT. Translated, it gives CASSQDRGTGELFF.

The chain recombines TRBV5-5 with TRBJ2-1; no clear D. In germline, CDR1 is SGHKS, CDR2 YYEKEE (reference sequence). V shed 0 bases and J shed 0 bases, with 19 bases lying between them. The CDR3 is 19 amino acids. The CDR3 here is CASSLVGSGVSFSYNEQFF. The CDR3 DNA is TGTGCCAGCAGCTTGGTGGGATCAGGAGTGTCGTTCTCCTACAATGAGCAGTTCTTC.

The rearrangement joins TRBV3-1 (or the pseudogene TRBV3-2) to TRBJ2-5, with D possibly being TRBD2 (6 bases). The ends were cut back, 6 bases at V and 7 bases at J, with 18 bases in the middle. The germline V gene encodes CDR1 LGHDT and CDR2 YNNKEL (reference sequence). This CDR3 has 14 residues. The CDR3 spells CASSTGLLVVTQYF. The CDR3 DNA reads TGTGCCAGCAGTACAGGACTACTCGTCGTGACCCAGTACTTC.

The chain links TRBV7-9 to TRBJ2-2, with a weak D call TRBD1 (5 bases). V lost 4 bases, J lost 6 bases, and 18 bases lay in between. This CDR3 region has 16 residues. Germline-derived CDR1 and CDR2 are SEHNR and FQNEAQ (reference sequence). The CDR3 spells CASSSYWGRGAGELFF. The CDR3 nucleotides are TGTGCCAGCAGCTCCTACTGGGGCCGAGGCGCCGGGGAGCTGTTTTTT. The variable domain in full, with the rest retrieved from reference TRBV7-9 and TRBJ2-2, is DTGVSQNPRHKITKRGQNVTFRCDPISEHNRLYWYRQTLGQGPEFLTYFQNEAQLEKSRLLSDRFSAERPKGSFSTLEIQRTEQGDSAMYLCASSSYWGRGAGELFFGEGSRLTVL.

The genes are TRBV7-9 and TRBJ2-7; TRBD2 matches 7 bases. The V gene's germline CDR1 is SEHNR and CDR2 FQNEAQ (reference sequence). This CDR3 is built from 13 residues. V lost 3 bases, J lost 5 bases, and 4 bases stayed unmatched. CDR3 sequence reads: CASSFSGGDEQYF. DNA of the CDR3: TGTGCCAGCAGCTTTAGTGGGGGGGACGAGCAGTACTTC.

The chain joins TRBV12-3 or TRBV12-4 to TRBJ1-5; no clear D gene. V shed 6 bases and J shed 12 bases, with 18 bases lying between them. This CDR3 is 13 amino acids long. The CDR3 DNA sequence: TGTGCCAGCAGCCCCGCAGGTGTTGGGCTCCAGCATTTT. Protein sequence: CASSPAGVGLQHF.

This chain uses TRBV23-1 with TRBJ1-4; TRBD1 matches at 7 bases. TRBV23-1 is marked as an open reading frame, function uncertain. V lost 0 bases and J lost 6; bases outside the gene matches: 10. This CDR3 has 17 residues. CDR3 loop: CASSQSETGRGDEKLFF. The DNA for the CDR3 is TGCGCCAGCAGTCAATCCGAGACAGGGAGGGGGGATGAAAAACTGTTTTTT.

The rearrangement joins TRBV5-1 to TRBJ2-1; a weak D match, TRBD1 (5 bases). V was clipped by 0 bases and J by 8 bases, with 6 bases between them. The CDR3 contains 12 residues. The germline CDR1 and CDR2 sequences are SGHRS and YFSETQ. CDR3 amino acids: CASSLVGDEQFF. In nucleotides, the CDR3 is TGCGCCAGCAGCTTGGTAGGGGATGAGCAGTTCTTC.

The rearrangement joins TRBV5-1 to TRBJ2-7, with D possibly being TRBD1 (5 bases). V gave up 2 bases and J gave up 2 bases, with 11 bases separating them. The length of the CDR3 is 14 residues. CDR1 SGHRS and CDR2 YFSETQ come from the germline V gene. For the CDR3, the DNA is TGCGCCAGCAGCTTTGGAGCCAGGGCCTACGAGCAGTACTTC. Protein product: CASSFGARAYEQYF.

The chain employs TRBV5-6 and TRBJ2-3; the D is unclear. The CDR3 covers 13 residues. From germline, CDR1 is SGHDT and CDR2 YYEEEE. V lost 1 base and J 9 bases, leaving 12 bases between the germline ends. Here the CDR3 reads CASSLKERSTQYF. For the CDR3, the DNA is TGTGCCAGCAGCTTGAAGGAACGGTCCACGCAGTATTTT.

The chain joins TRBV28 to TRBJ2-7; the D is unclear. This CDR3 has 16 residues. Germline CDR1 is MDHEN and CDR2 is SYDVKM. Trimming took 1 base from V and 2 from J, leaving 15 bases between them. The CDR3 DNA follows: TGTGCCAGCAGTTTATACGCGGTAAGGAGCCCCTACGAGCAGTACTTC. This codes for CASSLYAVRSPYEQYF.

The chain recombines TRBV10-2 with TRBJ2-1, with a tentative D call TRBD2 (5 bases). The CDR3 length is 10 residues. Trimming removed 6 bases at V and 9 bases at J, with 6 bases between. The V gene's germline CDR1 is WSHSY and CDR2 SAAADI. The CDR3 DNA reads as TGCGCCAGCAGCGAGGGTGAGCAGTTCTTC. This translates into CASSEGEQFF.

The chain combines TRBV21-1 with TRBJ1-1; TRBD1 was called by the table and not checked on the DNA. TRBV21-1 has pseudogene status. The CDR3 is made up of 17 amino acids. In DNA, the CDR3 is TGTGCCAGCAGCTACCGGCGCCGGGACAGGGGAGGCACTGAAGCTTTCTTT. It encodes CASSYRRRDRGGTEAFF.

This clone was detected only once. The gene calls are TRBV11-2 and TRBJ2-7; D possibly corresponds to TRBD2 (7 bases). The V gene's germline CDR1 is SGHAT and CDR2 FQNNGV. Trimming took off 3 bases at V and 1 base at J, with 13 bases between the two ends. This CDR3 has 15 amino acids. The CDR3 coding sequence is TGTGCCAGCAGCTTTTTGGGGGGGCCTTCCTACGAGCAGTACTTC. Protein: CASSFLGGPSYEQYF. The full variable domain, with the rest looked up from reference TRBV11-2 and TRBJ2-7, is EAGVAQSPRYKIIEKRQSVAFWCNPISGHATLYWYQQILGQGPKLLIQFQNNGVVDDSQLPKDRFSAERLKGVDSTLKIQPAKLEDSAVYLCASSFLGGPSYEQYFGPGTRLTVT.

V and J are TRBV7-8 and TRBJ1-1, with D perhaps TRBD1 (5 bases). Looked up from germline, CDR1 is SGHVS and CDR2 is FQNEAQ. Trimming cost V 1 base and J 1 base, with 13 bases left between them. The CDR3 is 16 residues long. The CDR3 region has the DNA TGTGCCAGCAGCTTAGTACGGGCCAGGGAGAACACTGAAGCTTTCTTT. Its protein is CASSLVRARENTEAFF.

This sequence joins TRBV6-4 and TRBJ1-1, with D uncertain. Germline V CDR1 and CDR2: MRHNA, SNTAGT. V was trimmed by 0 bases and J by 6 bases, leaving 14 bases between them. The CDR3 runs to 15 residues. CDR3 sequence: CASSDSREGGAEAFF. As DNA, the CDR3 is TGTGCCAGCAGTGACTCGAGGGAGGGTGGGGCTGAAGCTTTCTTT.

J is TRBJ2-3 and V is TRBV13; D remains unclear. This CDR3 region has 13 residues. Trimming took 1 base from V and 3 from J, leaving 5 bases between them. From germline, CDR1 is PRHDT and CDR2 FYEKMQ (reference sequence). The CDR3 DNA reads as TGTGCCAGCAGCTTAGCCTTAACAGATACGCAGTATTTT. Protein: CASSLALTDTQYF.

A single count supports this clone. The CDR3 DNA is TGTGCCAGCAGCTTTTTCGGGGGATCAAACACCGGGGAGCTGTTTTTT. Protein: CASSFFGGSNTGELFF. This sequence joins TRBV5-6 and TRBJ2-2, with D maybe TRBD2 (6 bases). The CDR3 covers 16 residues. Between the trimmed V and J ends, which lost 2 bases and 2 bases, there was a span of 13 bases. Germline V gene sequence: CDR1 SGHDT, CDR2 YYEEEE. Full variable domain (rest looked up from reference TRBV5-6 and TRBJ2-2): DAGVTQSPTHLIKTRGQQVTLRCSPKSGHDTVSWYQQALGQGPQFIFQYYEEEERQRGNFPDRFSGHQFPNYSSELNVNALLLGDSALYLCASSFFGGSNTGELFFGEGSRLTVL.